These 29 T cell receptor beta chains were all obtained from the same sample, sequenced in a study of T cells in women clearing cervical HPV infection (dated by TCRdb to 2016 to 2019). Receptor amplification or capture employed the immunoSEQ multiplex PCR assay. TCRdb's version of the immuneACCESS table is confined to in-frame rearrangements and falls short of the full clone set. An unresolved V gene accounts for under half of the shortfall where checked; the remainder is of unknown origin. This sample's clone table shows about 40,000 clones. The leading ten clones occupy less than 6% of the sample. The sequenced sample was blood buffy coat. All receptors derive from a woman between 18 and 69 years old with a cervical HPV16 infection that either progressed to CIN3+ or cleared (not recorded which).

Remarks on this clone: The read ends 3 residues shy of where the CDR3 ends; the end is completed using the germline J gene. The chain has TRBV29-1 and TRBJ1-1; no firm D call. The V and J ends lost 1 base and 3 bases respectively, with 15 bases between them. The CDR3 loop spans 15 amino acids. CDR1 and CDR2 from the germline V gene are SQVTM and ANQGSEA. The CDR3 region is CSVEAHGRRDTEAFF. CDR3 DNA (partial): TGCAGCGTTGAAGCCCACGGCCGGCGGGACACTGAA.

As to this clone: The read falls 3 residues short of the CDR3 end, and the missing part is taken from the germline J gene. The rearrangement uses TRBV11-3 and TRBJ2-7, with D uncertain. The ends were cut back, 2 bases at V and 1 base at J, with 6 bases in the middle. The CDR3 runs to 13 residues. In germline, CDR1 is SGHNT, CDR2 YENEEA. The DNA read from the CDR3 is TGTGCCAGCAGCTTACCAGGTTCCTACGAG. Translating gives CASSLPGSYE. In full, the CDR3 is CASSLPGSYEQYF.

On this clone itself: The read ends 3 residues before the CDR3 terminus; that terminus is restored from the germline J gene. The chain uses TRBV2 and TRBJ1-5, with 8 nucleotides matching TRBD1. With V trimmed by 1 base and J by 6 bases, 5 bases remained unmatched. Germline CDR1 reads SNHLY; CDR2 reads FYNNEI. The CDR3 runs 15 residues. The CDR3 DNA, read in part, is TGTGCCAGCAGTGAAGGCCAGGGGGCGACTCAGCCC. Encoded protein: CASSEGQGATQP. The entire CDR3 protein reads CASSEGQGATQPQHF.

CDR3 amino acids: CASSQGQGPEAFF. The sequenced part of the CDR3 DNA is TGTGCCAGCAGCCAAGGACAGGGGCCTGAA. This chain connects TRBV4-2 to TRBJ1-1; 8 positions match TRBD1. The read terminates 3 residues before the CDR3 end, so the remaining end is supplied by the germline J gene. This CDR3 has 13 residues. Germline loops: CDR1 LGHNA, CDR2 YNFKEQ. The J segment lost 6 bases and the V segment lost 1 base, leaving 1 base of the junction unmatched.

CDR3 DNA, as far as it was read: TGTGCCAGCAGCTTGCAGGCCGGGGAG. The encoded protein is CASSLQAGE. The entire CDR3 is CASSLQAGELFF. The chain links TRBV5-6 to TRBJ2-2; D gene unclear. The read finishes 3 residues shy of the CDR3 end, and the germline J gene is used to complete it. CDR3 length equals 12 residues. V shed 1 base and J shed 6 bases, with 4 bases lying between them. Germline CDR1 and CDR2: SGHDT and YYEEEE. The full variable domain, in which reference TRBV5-6 and TRBJ2-2 provide the parts outside the CDR3, is DAGVTQSPTHLIKTRGQQVTLRCSPKSGHDTVSWYQQALGQGPQFIFQYYEEEERQRGNFPDRFSGHQFPNYSSELNVNALLLGDSALYLCASSLQAGELFFGEGSRLTVL.

Regarding this clone: The read stops 3 residues short of the end of the CDR3; the missing end is completed from the germline J gene. The rearrangement joins TRBV4-1 to TRBJ2-3; a weak D match, TRBD2 (5 bases). The V end lost 0 bases, the J end lost 5 bases, and 12 bases lay between the germline ends. The CDR3 runs 15 residues. Germline CDR1 MGHRA, CDR2 YSYEKL. The DNA read from the CDR3 is TGCGCCAGCAGCCAAGATCCGGGGTATAAAGATACG. Translation gives CASSQDPGYKDT. The entire CDR3 protein reads CASSQDPGYKDTQYF.

About this clone: Sequencing ends 3 residues short of the CDR3 end; the germline J gene provides the rest. The V gene is TRBV18, the J gene TRBJ2-1; maybe TRBD1 (6 bases). V lost 0 bases, J lost 0 bases, and 9 bases lay in between. CDR1 is KGHSH and CDR2 is LQKENI in the germline V gene. This CDR3 region has 16 residues. The CDR3 is CASSPPGQSSYNEQFF. The CDR3 DNA, read in part, is TGTGCCAGCTCACCACCTGGACAGAGCTCCTACAATGAG.

Turning to this clone: Sequencing ends 3 residues short of the CDR3 end; the germline J gene provides the rest. This rearrangement joins TRBV6-2 or TRBV6-3 to TRBJ1-2; D gene uncertain. Germline assignment: CDR1 MNHEY and CDR2 SVGEGT. Trimming took off 3 bases at V and 5 bases at J, with 7 bases between the two ends. The CDR3 totals 12 residues. CDR3 residues: CASSYSGYGYTF. The sequenced part of the CDR3 DNA is TGTGCCAGCAGTTATAGTGGTTATGGC.

Of note for this clone: The read stops 3 residues short of the end of the CDR3; the missing end is completed from the germline J gene. The chain couples TRBV14 to TRBJ2-2, with a tentative D call TRBD1 (5 bases). Germline V gene lookup returns CDR1 SGHDN and CDR2 FVKESK. The CDR3 extends over 15 amino acids. The V end was cut by 1 base, the J end by 4 bases, with 10 bases between. The CDR3 protein is CASSQVRESTGELFF. The CDR3 DNA, read in part, is TGTGCCAGCAGCCAAGTCAGGGAAAGCACCGGGGAG.

The CDR3 DNA, read in part, is TGTGCCAGCAGTGATAACGGACACACCAATCAGCCC. Protein: CASSDNGHTNQP. The complete CDR3 sequence is CASSDNGHTNQPQHF. The chain carries TRBV6-1 and TRBJ1-5; possibly TRBD1 for D (5 bases). The read ends 3 residues shy of where the CDR3 ends; the end is completed using the germline J gene. Germline V gene lookup returns CDR1 MNHNS and CDR2 SASEGT. This CDR3 is 15 amino acids long. With 3 bases removed from V and 3 bases from J, the gap between germline ends came to 12 bases.

Note on this clone: The CDR3 end lies 3 residues beyond the end of the read and is filled in from the germline J gene. This chain links TRBV7-6 with TRBJ2-7; 7 bases align to TRBD1. This CDR3 spans 14 amino acids. CDR1 is SGHVS, CDR2 FNYEAQ, per germline. The trim removed 5 bases at V and 6 bases at J, leaving 10 bases unmatched. The CDR3 sequence: CASSGSTGTAEQYF. CDR3 DNA, as far as it was read: TGTGCCAGCAGCGGGTCGACAGGGACGGCCGAG.

Details on this clone: The CDR3 is cut off 3 residues early in the read; its end comes from the germline J gene. The chain recombines TRBV6-1 with TRBJ1-1; perhaps TRBD1 as D (5 bases). V was shortened by 3 bases and J by 7 bases, with 12 bases between the two germline ends. The V gene's germline CDR1 is MNHNS and CDR2 SASEGT. CDR3 length: 13 amino acids. The sequenced part of the CDR3 DNA is TGTGCCAGCAGTGAGGATCGGGGGAGTGAA. Translated, it gives CASSEDRGSE. The whole CDR3 protein is CASSEDRGSEAFF.

To note about this clone: The CDR3 is cut off 3 residues early in the read; its end comes from the germline J gene. V gene TRBV7-3 combines with J gene TRBJ2-2, with TRBD2 as a possible D gene (6 bases). CDR3 length: 14 residues. The ends were cut back, 0 bases at V and 5 bases at J, with 7 bases in the middle. Germline V CDR1 and CDR2: SGHTA, FQGTGA. The CDR3 sequence is CASSLTRGTGELFF. The CDR3 bases that were read are TGTGCCAGCAGCTTAACGCGGGGAACCGGGGAG.

With regard to this clone: The observed sequence ends 3 residues before the CDR3 terminus, with the missing tail filled in from the germline J gene. This chain uses TRBV7-3 with TRBJ1-2; 10 bases fit TRBD1. From germline, CDR1 is SGHTA and CDR2 FQGTGA. V lost 7 bases to trimming and J lost 6 bases; unmatched junction nucleotides: 17. This CDR3 region has 17 residues. The CDR3 protein is CASISTGTGDLRHGYTF. CDR3 bases read: TGTGCCAGCATTAGTACCGGGACAGGGGACCTAAGGCATGGC.

Turning to this clone: The read comes to an end 3 residues before the CDR3 does, leaving the germline J gene to fill in the end. The chain is built from TRBV5-5 and TRBJ1-2, with 7 bases fitting TRBD1. This CDR3 region has 15 residues. Trimming removed 0 bases from V and 2 bases from J; junction bases left unmatched: 4. Germline loops: CDR1 SGHKS, CDR2 YYEKEE (reference sequence). The CDR3 reads CASSLEGGANYGYTF. The sequenced CDR3 bases are TGTGCCAGCAGCTTGGAAGGGGGCGCAAACTATGGC.

With regard to this clone: The read stops 3 residues short of the end of the CDR3; the missing end is completed from the germline J gene. The V call is TRBV9, the J call TRBJ2-5, with 8 positions matching TRBD2. The germline gives CDR1 SGDLS, CDR2 YYNGEE. V lost 0 bases and J lost 1; bases outside the gene matches: 5. The CDR3 loop spans 16 amino acids. The CDR3 is CASSVGGGGFQETQYF. CDR3 bases read: TGTGCCAGCAGCGTAGGTGGCGGGGGGTTCCAAGAGACC.

CDR3 bases read: TGTGCCAGCAGCTTAGTCGGGGGAACCGAG. It yields the protein CASSLVGGTE. The full CDR3 sequence reads CASSLVGGTEQYF. V is TRBV7-7 and J is TRBJ2-7; perhaps TRBD2 as D (6 bases). The CDR3 end is not reached by the read, which stops 3 residues before it; the germline J gene fills it in. The CDR3 spans 13 residues. V was cut by 1 base and J by 6 bases, with 10 bases left in between. The germline gives CDR1 SSHAT, CDR2 FNYEAQ (reference sequence).

Concerning this clone itself: Read data end 3 residues before the CDR3 end; the end is taken from the germline J gene. V usage is TRBV18 and J usage is TRBJ1-5, with 9 bases that match TRBD1. The germline gives CDR1 KGHSH, CDR2 LQKENI. J gave up 3 bases and V 6 bases, and 12 bases lay outside the gene matches. The CDR3 is 17 residues long. The sequenced CDR3 bases are TGTGCCAGCTCGCGCGCGGGACAGGGTTCCTCCAATCAGCCC. Protein sequence: CASSRAGQGSSNQP. The whole CDR3 protein is CASSRAGQGSSNQPQHF.

A word on this clone: The read ends 3 residues early relative to the CDR3; the germline J gene fills the gap. This chain joins TRBV12-3 or TRBV12-4 and TRBJ2-5, with 8 bases that match TRBD2. The CDR3 extends over 17 amino acids. Unmatched junction bases numbered 16, after V lost 6 bases and J lost 4 bases. CDR3 bases read: TGTGCCAGCAGCACGAGCTCGGGACTAGGTCTAGGAGAGACC. It translates to CASSTSSGLGLGET. The CDR3 as a whole reads CASSTSSGLGLGETQYF.

In regard to this clone: The DNA ends 3 residues before the CDR3 does, and the rest of the CDR3 is filled in from the germline J gene. The J gene is TRBJ2-5, the V gene TRBV2, with a possible D match to TRBD1 (6 bases). CDR1 is SNHLY, CDR2 FYNNEI, per germline. The CDR3 is 13 residues long. The V end lost 7 bases, the J end lost 2 bases, and 11 bases lay between the germline ends. The part of the CDR3 DNA that was read is TGTGCCAGCATTCGCGACAGGCAAGAGACC. Amino acid sequence: CASIRDRQET. The entire CDR3 protein is CASIRDRQETQYF. Looking up the rest from reference TRBV2 and TRBJ2-5 gives the full variable domain: EPEVTQTPSHQVTQMGQEVILRCVPISNHLYFYWYRQILGQKVEFLVSFYNNEISEKSEIFDDQFSVERPDGSNFTLKIRSTKLEDSAMYFCASIRDRQETQYFGPGTRLLVL.

The CDR3 bases that were read are TGCAGCGTTGTTACCACACCTGAA. This translates into CSVVTTPE. The whole CDR3 is CSVVTTPEAFF. The J gene is TRBJ1-1, the V gene TRBV29-1; no definite D call. The read stops 3 residues short of the end of the CDR3; the missing end is completed from the germline J gene. CDR1 and CDR2 from the germline V gene are SQVTM and ANQGSEA. V was pared by 4 bases and J by 6 bases, with 9 bases between. This CDR3 comprises 11 residues. Filled out from reference TRBV29-1 and TRBJ1-1, the complete variable domain reads SAVISQKPSRDICQRGTSLTIQCQVDSQVTMMFWYRQQPGQSLTLIATANQGSEATYESGFVIDKFPISRPNLTFSTLTVSNMSPEDSSIYLCSVVTTPEAFFGQGTRLTVV.

Regarding this clone: The read halts 3 residues ahead of the CDR3 end, with the missing end drawn from the germline J gene. The V gene is TRBV4-1, the J gene TRBJ1-5; 7 nucleotides align to TRBD1. Germline V gene lookup returns CDR1 MGHRA and CDR2 YSYEKL. The CDR3 extends over 15 amino acids. With V trimmed by 0 bases and J by 5 bases, 4 bases remained unmatched. CDR3 DNA, as far as it was read: TGCGCCAGCAGCCAAGAGGGACAGCCCGATCAGCCC. Translating it yields CASSQEGQPDQP. The CDR3 as a whole reads CASSQEGQPDQPQHF.

To note about this clone: The CDR3 end is not reached by the read, which stops 3 residues before it; the germline J gene fills it in. The V gene is TRBV7-3, the J gene TRBJ2-5; 13 nucleotides agree with TRBD2. The CDR3 has 17 residues. Germline V gene sequence: CDR1 SGHTA, CDR2 FQGTGA. Unmatched junction bases numbered 10, after V lost 5 bases and J lost 4 bases. The CDR3 spells CASSSPDTSGGAETQYF. Incomplete CDR3 DNA: TGTGCCAGCAGCAGCCCTGATACTAGCGGGGGGGCAGAGACC.

As to this clone: The sequenced fragment ends 3 residues before the CDR3 boundary, so the rest is inferred from the germline J gene. V gene TRBV6-4 combines with J gene TRBJ1-3, with D tentatively TRBD1 (5 bases). The CDR3 extends over 17 amino acids. The germline V gene has CDR1 MRHNA and CDR2 SNTAGT. V was trimmed by 4 bases and J by 0 bases, leaving 16 bases between them. Incomplete CDR3 DNA: TGTGCCAGCAGTGTCTCGACAGCCGAGAGCTCTGGAAACACC. This gives the protein CASSVSTAESSGNT. The whole CDR3 protein is CASSVSTAESSGNTIYF.

Comment on this clone: The read halts 3 residues ahead of the CDR3 end, with the missing end drawn from the germline J gene. The rearrangement joins TRBV6-1 to TRBJ2-4; no firm D call. The germline CDR1 and CDR2 sequences are MNHNS and SASEGT. The CDR3 has 13 amino acids. V was cut by 3 bases and J by 1 base, with 4 bases left in between. CDR3 bases read: TGTGCCAGCAGTGACGGGGCCAAAAACATT. It yields the protein CASSDGAKNI. The entire CDR3 protein reads CASSDGAKNIQYF.

Note on this clone: The read terminates 3 residues ahead of where the CDR3 ends, so the germline J gene completes it. The chain recombines TRBV5-4 with TRBJ1-1; 10 bases line up with TRBD1. CDR3 length equals 14 residues. Germline lookup yields CDR1 SGHNT and CDR2 YYREEE (reference sequence). V lost 7 bases and J lost 1; bases outside the gene matches: 4. CDR3 residues: CASGGTGANTEAFF. CDR3 DNA, as far as it was read: TGTGCCAGCGGTGGGACAGGGGCGAACACTGAA.

In regard to this clone: The read gets to within 3 residues of the CDR3 end, and the germline J gene fills in the rest. The rearrangement uses TRBV3-1 (or the pseudogene TRBV3-2) and TRBJ2-7, with D tentatively TRBD2 (5 bases). This CDR3 spans 15 amino acids. Trimming cost V 1 base and J 0 bases, with 10 bases left between them. Germline V gives CDR1 LGHDT, CDR2 YNNKEL (reference sequence). CDR3 sequence reads: CASSQGRQVSYEQYF. CDR3 DNA, as far as it was read: TGTGCCAGCAGCCAAGGGAGGCAGGTCTCCTACGAG.

With regard to this clone: With the read ending 3 residues before the CDR3 end, the germline J gene is used to fill in that end. The chain uses TRBV2 and TRBJ1-5, with 7 nucleotides matching TRBD1. The CDR3 spans 13 residues. Germline CDR1 SNHLY, CDR2 FYNNEI. The covered CDR3 bases are TGTGCCAGCGGAGGGGGACAGTTAGGCCCC. Residues: CASGGGQLGP. The whole CDR3 sequence is CASGGGQLGPQHF.

The CDR3 bases that were read are TGTGCCAGCAGTGAACCTATGAGTCCCAATCAGCCC. It codes for CASSEPMSPNQP. The full CDR3 protein is CASSEPMSPNQPQHF. This rearrangement joins TRBV2 to TRBJ1-5, with D unclear. The observed sequence ends 3 residues before the CDR3 terminus, with the missing tail filled in from the germline J gene. The germline CDR1 and CDR2 sequences are SNHLY and FYNNEI. Trimming took off 2 bases at V and 3 bases at J, with 11 bases between the two ends. This CDR3 spans 15 amino acids.